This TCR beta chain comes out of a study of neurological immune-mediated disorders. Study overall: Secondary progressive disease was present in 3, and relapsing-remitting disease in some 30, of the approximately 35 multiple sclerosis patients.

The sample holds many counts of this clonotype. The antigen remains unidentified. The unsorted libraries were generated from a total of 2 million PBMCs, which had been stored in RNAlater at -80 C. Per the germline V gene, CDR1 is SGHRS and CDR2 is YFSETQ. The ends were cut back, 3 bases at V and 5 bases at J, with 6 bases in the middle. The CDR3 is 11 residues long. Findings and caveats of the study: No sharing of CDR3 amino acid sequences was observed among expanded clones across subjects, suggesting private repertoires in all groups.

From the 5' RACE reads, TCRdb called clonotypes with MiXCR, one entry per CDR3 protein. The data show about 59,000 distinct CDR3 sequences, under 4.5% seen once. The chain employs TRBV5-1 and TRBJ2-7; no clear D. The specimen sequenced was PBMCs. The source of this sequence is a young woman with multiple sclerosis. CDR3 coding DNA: TGCGCCAGCAGCTCCGGTAACGAGCAGTACTTC. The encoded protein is CASSSGNEQYF.